The 15 T cell receptor beta chains below all came from one sample that was sequenced in a study of cytomegalovirus exposure and HLA in healthy donors. The PCR ran on 60 Vbeta and 13 Jbeta primers. Only in-frame clones appear in the TCRdb table, and some are missing; sequencing was by immunoSEQ multiplex PCR. The sample has about 160,000 clones, 65% to 85% seen once; the top ten hold around 3%. What was sequenced was PBMCs. Source of these receptors: a woman aged 50 to 60 in good health and CMV-seropositive.

This clone was seen only once. This chain joins TRBV5-6 and TRBJ2-5, with 15 positions matching TRBD2. CDR1 is SGHDT, CDR2 YYEEEE, per germline. The CDR3 length is 17 residues. Unmatched junction bases numbered 6, after V lost 5 bases and J lost 1 base. In DNA, the CDR3 is TGTGCCAGCAGTCCGGGACTAGCGGGGGGCGTCCAAGAGACCCAGTACTTC. Residues: CASSPGLAGGVQETQYF.

This sequence joins TRBV23-1 and TRBJ2-7; no clear D. TRBV23-1 is designated an ORF whose function remains uncertain. V was pared by 3 bases and J by 5 bases, with 17 bases between. This CDR3 region has 15 residues. CDR3: CASSHRVPKANEQYF. The CDR3 DNA is TGCGCCAGCAGTCATCGGGTCCCAAAGGCCAACGAGCAGTACTTC.

The rearrangement links TRBV5-1 to TRBJ2-2; D is perhaps TRBD2 (5 bases). The V and J ends lost 4 bases and 0 bases respectively, with 10 bases between them. The CDR3 has 15 residues. CDR1 is SGHRS, CDR2 YFSETQ, per germline. DNA for the CDR3: TGCGCCAGCAGCCCGGGGTTCGCGAACACCGGGGAGCTGTTTTTT. As protein: CASSPGFANTGELFF.

The gene calls are TRBV18 and TRBJ2-5, with TRBD1 matching over 7 bases. The trim removed 6 bases at V and 2 bases at J, leaving 6 bases unmatched. Germline values: CDR1 KGHSH, CDR2 LQKENI. The CDR3 length is 14 residues. CDR3 protein: CASSQETGQETQYF. CDR3 in DNA: TGTGCCAGCTCTCAAGAGACAGGGCAAGAGACCCAGTACTTC.

The chain is built from TRBV6-1 and TRBJ2-2, with 10 nucleotides matching TRBD1. This CDR3 has 15 residues. J gave up 3 bases and V 4 bases, and 2 bases lay outside the gene matches. Germline V gene lookup returns CDR1 MNHNS and CDR2 SASEGT. This chain's CDR3 is CASSGGTGDTGELFF. The CDR3 nucleotides read TGTGCCAGCAGTGGGGGGACAGGGGACACCGGGGAGCTGTTTTTT.

The sample holds a few counts of this clone. The rearrangement joins TRBV10-2 to TRBJ2-5; TRBD2 matches at 9 bases. Germline trimming cut 3 bases from V and 2 bases from J; bases unmatched to any gene: 4. The CDR3 consists of 15 residues. Germline V gene lookup returns CDR1 WSHSY and CDR2 SAAADI. The CDR3 region is CASSEAGGKQETQYF. The CDR3 DNA follows: TGCGCCAGCAGTGAAGCGGGGGGAAAACAAGAGACCCAGTACTTC.

The chain couples TRBV2 to TRBJ2-7; the D gene is possibly TRBD1 (5 bases). The ends were cut back, 4 bases at V and 2 bases at J, with 21 bases in the middle. Germline values: CDR1 SNHLY, CDR2 FYNNEI. The CDR3 consists of 17 residues. The CDR3 loop reads CASSAWVRAATPYEQYF. CDR3 sequence (DNA): TGTGCCAGCAGTGCGTGGGTCAGGGCGGCAACCCCCTACGAGCAGTACTTC.

This clone was found a few times. The chain has TRBV2 and TRBJ1-3; D might be TRBD1 (5 bases). The CDR3 extends over 12 amino acids. Germline loops: CDR1 SNHLY, CDR2 FYNNEI. Deletions cut 4 bases from V and 10 bases from J, with 11 bases between. CDR3 in amino acids: CASSGFGGTIYF. The CDR3 nucleotides are TGTGCCAGCAGTGGGTTCGGGGGTACCATATATTTT.

The genes are TRBV7-2 and TRBJ2-4; weak D call: TRBD2 (6 bases). Trimming removed 0 bases from V and 0 bases from J, with 6 bases in between. The CDR3 extends over 15 amino acids. Germline V gene data show CDR1 as SGHTA and CDR2 as FQGNSA. The CDR3 nucleotides are TGTGCCAGCAGCTTAGCGGGGGGAGCCAAAAACATTCAGTACTTC. It specifies CASSLAGGAKNIQYF.

This clone was detected once. The V gene is TRBV7-9, the J gene TRBJ2-7; D not resolved. Trimming cost V 3 bases and J 6 bases, with 15 bases left between them. CDR1 is SEHNR and CDR2 is FQNEAQ in the germline V gene (reference sequence). CDR3 length equals 14 residues. This CDR3 is CASSFGRVFGEQYF. CDR3 DNA sequence: TGTGCCAGCAGCTTCGGTCGAGTGTTCGGCGAGCAGTACTTC.

This clone was recorded once. The chain couples TRBV6-1 to TRBJ1-2; a possible D gene is TRBD1 (6 bases). The CDR3 loop spans 17 amino acids. Germline V gene sequence: CDR1 MNHNS, CDR2 SASEGT. Trimming shortened V by 0 bases and J by 6 bases, and 20 bases separated the two germline ends. The CDR3 protein is CASSEAVGGVLWNGYTF. As DNA, the CDR3 is TGTGCCAGCAGTGAAGCAGTAGGGGGGGTCCTATGGAATGGCTACACCTTC.

V gene TRBV6-1 combines with J gene TRBJ1-1, with D hard to call. Germline V gene sequence: CDR1 MNHNS, CDR2 SASEGT. The CDR3 covers 14 residues. The ends were cut back, 6 bases at V and 0 bases at J, with 11 bases in the middle. The CDR3 here is CASSRVTLNTEAFF. The CDR3 bases are TGTGCCAGCAGCCGAGTTACTTTGAACACTGAAGCTTTCTTT.

The V call is TRBV2, the J call TRBJ2-5, with 8 nucleotides matching TRBD1. CDR3 length: 15 amino acids. The ends lost 6 bases at V and 2 bases at J; junction bases unmatched: 8. CDR1 and CDR2 from the germline V gene are SNHLY and FYNNEI. In DNA form, the CDR3 reads TGTGCCAGCAGCGCGACAGGGGTGAAACAAGAGACCCAGTACTTC. Translation gives CASSATGVKQETQYF.

V gene TRBV7-2 combines with J gene TRBJ2-1; TRBD2 aligns across 10 bases. V gave up 7 bases and J gave up 4 bases; unmatched junction bases: 10. The V gene's germline CDR1 is SGHTA and CDR2 FQGNSA. CDR3 length: 16 amino acids. Here the CDR3 reads CASNPRWTSGYNEQFF. CDR3 DNA sequence: TGTGCCAGCAACCCCCGCTGGACTAGCGGTTACAATGAGCAGTTCTTC.

The chain employs TRBV28 and TRBJ1-6, with D uncertain. Per the germline V gene, CDR1 is MDHEN and CDR2 is SYDVKM. The CDR3 contains 16 residues. The germline V and J ends were trimmed by 2 bases and 0 bases, with 8 bases remaining between them. The CDR3 DNA reads TGTGCCAGCAGTTTACCGTACAGCTCCTATAATTCACCCCTCCACTTT. Translating it yields CASSLPYSSYNSPLHF.